This TCR beta chain was identified during a study of T cell responses to AZD1222 COVID-19 vaccine. About the research overall: Samples with a second dose at about 4 or about 12 weeks were pooled together. Whole-study findings and limits: Researchers took repertoire samples only after the peak T cell response had come. Of the AZD1222 recipients, only 5 or 6 were seropositive at baseline.

V was trimmed by 0 bases and J by 3 bases, leaving 12 bases between them. This CDR3 is built from 15 residues. The germline gives CDR1 MRHNA, CDR2 SNTAGT. Sequencing used immunoSEQ multiplex PCR; TCRdb keeps in-frame clones, though not all of them. This table has about 50,000 clones, approximately 83% appearing once. Note on this clone: The target antigen is unknown.

The sequence was collected from an adult in good health. This sequence joins TRBV6-4 and TRBJ2-7, with a tentative D call TRBD2 (5 bases). The sample in question was peripheral blood, obtained on day 0 of AZD1222 vaccination. The CDR3: CASSDSGLGVYEQYF. In nucleotides, the CDR3 is TGTGCCAGCAGTGACTCTGGACTTGGTGTCTACGAGCAGTACTTC.